This entry lists 23 T cell receptor beta chains sequenced from one sample in a study of cytomegalovirus exposure and HLA in healthy donors. Profiling relied on immunoSEQ multiplex PCR, and the TCRdb table lists in-frame clones only, not all of them. Among some 340,000 clones, roughly nine tenths were seen once, and the ten largest hold over 1%. Specimen: PBMCs. The receptors were sampled from a woman under 40 in good health and CMV-seropositive.

The rearrangement uses TRBV30 and TRBJ1-1; 9 bases align to TRBD1. The germline V gene encodes CDR1 GTSNPN and CDR2 SVGIG (reference sequence). The ends lost 3 bases at V and 1 base at J; junction bases unmatched: 0. CDR3 length: 13 residues. CDR3 residues: CAWRGQGNTEAFF. In DNA form, the CDR3 reads TGTGCCTGGAGGGGACAGGGGAACACTGAAGCTTTCTTT.

The chain has TRBV6-1 and TRBJ2-5; tentatively, D is TRBD2 (5 bases). V was pared by 3 bases and J by 1 base, with 9 bases between. Germline V gene lookup returns CDR1 MNHNS and CDR2 SASEGT. The CDR3 covers 14 residues. CDR3 sequence (DNA): TGTGCCAGCAGTGACAAGGGAGTCCAAGAGACCCAGTACTTC. The encoded protein is CASSDKGVQETQYF.

The chain employs TRBV7-9 and TRBJ1-5, with 7 bases fitting TRBD1. V was pared by 5 bases and J by 7 bases, with 14 bases of the junction left unmatched. CDR1 is SEHNR, CDR2 FQNEAQ, per germline (reference sequence). This CDR3 has 16 residues. CDR3 amino acids: CASSTSRDSRDQPQHF. The CDR3 region has the DNA TGTGCCAGCAGCACGAGCCGGGACAGCCGGGACCAGCCCCAGCATTTT.

V usage is TRBV11-2 and J usage is TRBJ1-5; 9 bases align to TRBD1. CDR1 is SGHAT, CDR2 FQNNGV, per germline. J gave up 3 bases and V 4 bases, and 4 bases lay outside the gene matches. The length of the CDR3 is 15 residues. CDR3 amino acids: CASSYGTGPNQPQHF. CDR3 in DNA: TGTGCCAGCAGCTACGGGACAGGGCCCAATCAGCCCCAGCATTTT.

The V gene is TRBV19, the J gene TRBJ2-3; the D is unclear. V was clipped by 5 bases and J by 9 bases, with 12 bases between them. The germline V gene encodes CDR1 LNHDA and CDR2 SQIVND (reference sequence). The CDR3 sequence is 12 residues long. In nucleotides, the CDR3 is TGTGCCAGTAGTTCCCCGTTGAGGACGCAGTATTTT. This encodes CASSSPLRTQYF.

The chain joins TRBV9 to TRBJ2-3, with 7 bases identical to TRBD2. Germline V gene data show CDR1 as SGDLS and CDR2 as YYNGEE. Losses at the gene ends were 3 bases for V and 5 bases for J; bases not matched to a gene: 9. The CDR3 consists of 15 residues. Written as DNA, the CDR3 is TGTGCCAGCAGCGCCGAGTCAGGGAGGGGAGATACGCAGTATTTT. It encodes CASSAESGRGDTQYF.

The rearrangement joins TRBV30 to TRBJ2-2; TRBD2 might be the D (6 bases). Germline-derived CDR1 and CDR2 are GTSNPN and SVGIG (reference sequence). V lost 0 bases and J lost 10, with 9 bases in between. The CDR3 sequence is 12 residues long. CDR3 protein: CAWSVLAVELFF. In DNA form, the CDR3 reads TGTGCCTGGAGTGTACTAGCAGTGGAGCTGTTTTTT.

The J gene is TRBJ1-2, the V gene TRBV7-2; tentatively, D is TRBD1 (6 bases). The CDR3 has 16 residues. Looked up from germline, CDR1 is SGHTA and CDR2 is FQGNSA. V was clipped by 5 bases and J by 2 bases, with 18 bases between them. The CDR3 reads CASSRISGTSNYGYTF. The DNA of the CDR3 is TGTGCCAGCAGCCGAATCTCCGGGACATCCAACTATGGCTACACCTTC.

DNA for the CDR3: TGTGCCAGCTCACCCTCGCGGGGAAGGGACAATCAGCCCCAGCATTTT. Amino acids: CASSPSRGRDNQPQHF. The chain employs TRBV18 and TRBJ1-5; D uncertain. CDR1 and CDR2 (germline): KGHSH, LQKENI. Trimming left V 3 bases short and J 3 bases short, with 15 bases between. The CDR3 is made up of 16 amino acids.

The chain is built from TRBV7-3 and TRBJ2-5; TRBD2 agrees at 7 bases. The CDR3 spans 14 residues. Trimming at V came to 2 bases and at J to 5 bases, leaving 5 bases not matched to a gene. The germline gives CDR1 SGHTA, CDR2 FQGTGA. The CDR3 spells CASSLAGARETQYF. CDR3 coding DNA: TGTGCCAGCAGCTTAGCGGGAGCCAGGGAGACCCAGTACTTC.

The chain uses TRBV28 and TRBJ2-7; D might be TRBD1 or TRBD2, each matching 6 bases. Per the germline V gene, CDR1 is MDHEN and CDR2 is SYDVKM. With 1 base removed from V and 9 bases from J, the gap between germline ends came to 13 bases. This CDR3 spans 13 amino acids. The CDR3 nucleotides are TGTGCCAGCAGTTTATCTCCGGGGGCCGGGCAGTACTTC. Its protein is CASSLSPGAGQYF.

The gene calls are TRBV7-2 and TRBJ2-7; 7 positions match TRBD1. Looked up from germline, CDR1 is SGHTA and CDR2 is FQGNSA. The CDR3 runs 13 residues. V dropped 3 bases and J dropped 3; count of bases not matched to a gene: 2. CDR3 DNA sequence: TGTGCCAGCAGCTTCTGGACAGGCTACGAGCAGTACTTC. Encoded protein: CASSFWTGYEQYF.

The rearrangement uses TRBV4-3 and TRBJ2-5; D gene unclear. Trimming cost V 0 bases and J 0 bases, with 5 bases left between them. The germline CDR1 and CDR2 sequences are LGHNA and YSLEER. CDR3 length equals 14 residues. The CDR3 region is CASSQEVYQETQYF. DNA of the CDR3: TGCGCCAGCAGCCAAGAAGTGTACCAAGAGACCCAGTACTTC.

V is TRBV29-1 and J is TRBJ1-2; no clear D gene. This CDR3 is built from 13 residues. The germline V gene has CDR1 SQVTM and CDR2 ANQGSEA. Trimming took 2 bases from V and 2 from J, leaving 9 bases between them. The CDR3 nucleotides read TGCAGCGTTGAATTGGTCAGAAACTATGGCTACACCTTC. This sequence encodes CSVELVRNYGYTF.

V and J are TRBV6-1 and TRBJ2-1, with D possibly matching TRBD2 (8 bases). The CDR3 has 16 amino acids. Trimming stripped 1 base from V and 10 bases from J, with 20 bases between. Germline CDR1 is MNHNS and CDR2 is SASEGT. The CDR3 loop is CASSEDQRQGGREQFF. DNA for the CDR3: TGTGCCAGCAGTGAAGACCAGAGACAGGGCGGGAGGGAGCAGTTCTTC.

The chain joins TRBV30 to TRBJ2-7; D is unresolved. Germline-derived CDR1 and CDR2 are GTSNPN and SVGIG (reference sequence). There are 15 residues in the CDR3. V dropped 0 bases and J dropped 0 bases, with 12 bases sitting between them. DNA of the CDR3: TGTGCCTGGAGTGTAACGGCAGCGAGCTCCTACGAGCAGTACTTC. It encodes CAWSVTAASSYEQYF.

This chain uses TRBV4-1 with TRBJ2-7; D possibly matches TRBD1 or TRBD2 (5 bases each). The CDR3 contains 14 residues. The ends were cut back, 4 bases at V and 2 bases at J, with 12 bases in the middle. Germline CDR1 reads MGHRA; CDR2 reads YSYEKL. The CDR3 spells CASSPGPLPYEQYF. CDR3 DNA: TGCGCCAGCAGCCCGGGACCCCTGCCCTACGAGCAGTACTTC.

V is TRBV6-5 and J is TRBJ1-1, with 7 bases identical to TRBD1. This CDR3 spans 11 amino acids. Germline loops: CDR1 MNHEY, CDR2 SVGAGI. V dropped 9 bases and J dropped 5; count of bases not matched to a gene: 3. CDR3 nucleotides: TGTGCCAGTTTCAGGGGGACTGAAGCTTTCTTT. It is translated as CASFRGTEAFF.

CDR3: CASSLGPGGEAFF. The DNA of the CDR3 is TGTGCCAGCAGCTTAGGACCGGGAGGTGAAGCTTTCTTT. The chain employs TRBV5-6 and TRBJ1-1; D remains ambiguous. The V and J ends lost 2 bases and 7 bases respectively, with 12 bases between them. Per the germline V gene, CDR1 is SGHDT and CDR2 is YYEEEE. This CDR3 contains 13 residues.

Note on this clone: Mismatch with germline at one junction end may stem from a read error. V is TRBV19 and J is TRBJ2-1; D is perhaps TRBD2 (6 bases). Germline CDR1 reads LNHDA; CDR2 reads SQIVND (reference sequence). The CDR3 spans 12 residues. As DNA, the CDR3 is TGTGCCAGTAGCATAGGGGACTATGAGCAGTTCTTC. It codes for CASSIGDYEQFF.

This sequence joins TRBV7-3 and TRBJ2-3, with D maybe TRBD1 (6 bases). The CDR3 is 15 amino acids. From germline, CDR1 is SGHTA and CDR2 FQGTGA. Trimming removed 2 bases at V and 1 base at J, with 10 bases between. CDR3 amino acids: CASSLLRTGTDTQYF. CDR3 in DNA: TGTGCCAGCAGCTTACTCCGGACAGGCACAGATACGCAGTATTTT.

The chain carries TRBV5-1 and TRBJ1-4; D gene unclear. The V and J ends lost 1 base and 2 bases respectively, with 12 bases between them. Germline CDR1 reads SGHRS; CDR2 reads YFSETQ. The CDR3 has 16 amino acids. The CDR3 loop is CASSLNNVDTNEKLFF. CDR3 DNA sequence: TGCGCCAGCAGCTTGAATAATGTAGACACTAATGAAAAACTGTTTTTT.

V usage is TRBV30 and J usage is TRBJ1-3; D ambiguous. V was shortened by 0 bases and J by 0 bases, with 12 bases between the two germline ends. There are 16 residues in the CDR3. In germline, CDR1 is GTSNPN, CDR2 SVGIG (reference sequence). The CDR3 coding sequence is TGTGCCTGGAGTGTAACCTTATCGGTCTCTGGAAACACCATATATTTT. Amino acids: CAWSVTLSVSGNTIYF.